Listed below are T cell receptor beta chains from one sample, sequenced in a study of immune cell composition in non-small cell lung cancer. Profiling relied on immunoSEQ multiplex PCR, and the TCRdb table lists in-frame clones only, not all of them. Here the sample spans under 2,000 clones, about four fifths being singletons. The sample consisted of non-adjacent lung tissue. The receptors were gathered from a human donor with non-small cell lung cancer. Both conserved end residues are part of each CDR3. D genes are given only for firm matches. For some rows the clone size is stated as once, few or many, or as a class when expanded; others skip it.

j_call | clone_size | d_call | v_call | cdr3_aa | cdr3_nt
TRBJ2-7 | NA | NA | TRBV29-1 | CSVIWEYPYEQYF | TGCAGCGTTATCTGGGAGTACCCCTACGAGCAGTACTTC
TRBJ2-1 | NA | NA | TRBV11-2 | CASSLDRNNEQFF | TGTGCCAGCAGCTTAGACAGAAACAATGAGCAGTTCTTC
TRBJ2-7 | few | TRBD2 | TRBV4-2 | CASSRLASLGEQYF | TGTGCCAGCAGCCGACTAGCGAGTTTGGGCGAGCAGTACTTC
TRBJ1-1 | NA | NA | TRBV2 | CASKRQYSNTEAFF | TGTGCCAGCAAGCGACAGTATTCGAACACTGAAGCTTTCTTT
TRBJ2-7 | NA | TRBD2 | TRBV10-3 | CAISGPFGEGTYEQYF | TGTGCCATCAGTGGGCCCTTTGGGGAGGGTACCTACGAGCAGTACTTC
TRBJ2-3 | NA | NA | TRBV7-2 | CASSTYLEDTQYF | TGTGCCAGCAGCACATATCTAGAGGATACGCAGTATTTT
TRBJ2-7 | NA | NA | TRBV15 | CATSRDVTTGRYEQYF | TGTGCCACCAGCAGAGATGTAACTACAGGACGCTACGAGCAGTACTTC
TRBJ2-2 | NA | TRBD2 | TRBV9 | CASSLGLAGQTGELFF | TGTGCCAGCAGCCTAGGACTAGCGGGCCAAACCGGGGAGCTGTTTTTT
TRBJ2-7 | NA | NA | TRBV7-8 | CASSLEVQAYEQYF | TGTGCCAGCAGCTTAGAGGTCCAGGCCTACGAGCAGTACTTC
TRBJ2-5 | NA | NA | TRBV7-9 | CASSLRGNEQETQYF | TGTGCCAGCAGCTTGAGGGGGAACGAACAAGAGACCCAGTACTTC